The entry below gives a single T cell receptor (beta chain) sequence along with its context. The data were taken from a study of OX40 agonist ivuxolimab in advanced cancers. Study background: Ivuxolimab, an agonistic anti-OX40 (CD134) antibody, was given to patients. A mean age of approximately 60 years, range roughly 23 to 79, was recorded, and 82.7% were male.

Patients had blood sampled at baseline and again on cycle 4 day 1 and cycle 7 day 1. This table comes from immunoSEQ multiplex PCR, and its TCRdb copy is limited to in-frame clones, with some not included. The sample has 40,000 to 55,000 clones, about 90% seen once. Sample: CD4+ or CD8+ T cells sorted from blood, taken in a trial of the OX40 agonist ivuxolimab. The sequence came from an adult with an advanced solid tumor such as melanoma, head and neck, liver or kidney cancer.

The CDR3 here is CASRMTGYYGYTF. The CDR3 DNA follows: TGTGCCAGCAGGATGACAGGGTACTATGGCTACACCTTC. The gene calls are TRBV28 and TRBJ1-2; TRBD1 agrees at 7 bases. This CDR3 is 13 amino acids long. Germline V lookup: CDR1 MDHEN, CDR2 SYDVKM. Trimming cost V 6 bases and J 3 bases; bases outside gene matches: 4.